This T cell receptor beta chain was captured by sequencing in a study of naive and memory T cell subsets. Cells stained for CD3, CD4, CD8, CD45RA, CD27 and viability were sorted into four CD45RA/CD27 subsets. The beta constant-region primer was an equimolar mix of two oligonucleotides covering TRBC1 and TRBC2. TCRdb used MiXCR to reprocess the UMI-ligation and nested PCR reads, holding one entry per CDR3 protein. Found here are around 160,000 distinct CDR3 sequences, over 15% of them singletons; the top ten hold roughly 0.13%. After removal of 2 bases from V and 3 bases from J, the junction contained 13 bases not matched to a gene. The CDR3 totals 17 residues. The V gene's germline CDR1 is SGHTA and CDR2 FQGNSA. At least ten counts were recorded for this clonotype. Its antigen is still unknown. The study, taken as a whole, reports: There was no ground truth to check naive and memory subset results.

The source material was naive CD4+ T cells from blood. The chain joins TRBV7-2 to TRBJ2-7, with 7 bases fitting TRBD1. This receptor was identified in a human donor in good health. The CDR3 region has the DNA TGTGCCAGCAGCTTAAGGCCCCCGGGACAGAAGAACTACGAGCAGTACTTC. This translates into CASSLRPPGQKNYEQYF.